Listed here are 32 T cell receptor beta chains from one sample, sequenced in a study of T cells after yellow fever vaccination. From the 5' RACE reads, TCRdb called clonotypes with MiXCR, one entry per CDR3 protein. Here the sample spans 150,000 or so distinct CDR3 sequences, 9.3% being singletons. The specimen comprised CD8+ T cells sorted from PBMCs, sampled 45 days after the yellow fever booster vaccination. Every receptor here comes from a man younger than 35 who received the YFV17D yellow fever vaccine.

This clonotype was seen only a few times. The chain combines TRBV29-1 with TRBJ2-5; D is unresolved. Deletions cut 0 bases from V and 2 bases from J, with 16 bases between. The CDR3 has 16 amino acids. Germline V CDR1 and CDR2: SQVTM, ANQGSEA. The chain's CDR3 is CSVEDLFAVGQETQYF. For the CDR3, the DNA is TGCAGCGTTGAAGATCTATTCGCGGTTGGGCAAGAGACCCAGTACTTC.

This clonotype came up a few times. The chain has TRBV2 and TRBJ1-2; the D is unclear. Trimming took off 2 bases at V and 2 bases at J, with 9 bases between the two ends. The CDR3 has 14 residues. Germline V CDR1 and CDR2: SNHLY, FYNNEI. CDR3 amino acids: CASSEHQSNYGYTF. As DNA, the CDR3 is TGTGCCAGCAGTGAACACCAGTCAAACTATGGCTACACCTTC.

The chain is built from TRBV4-1 and TRBJ1-5; D not resolved. V lost 4 bases and J lost 0, with 16 bases in between. CDR1 and CDR2 from the germline V gene are MGHRA and YSYEKL. This CDR3 has 17 residues. The DNA of the CDR3 is TGCGCCAGCAGCCCGATGTGGAGGGAGTATAGCAATCAGCCCCAGCATTTT. This sequence encodes CASSPMWREYSNQPQHF.

This clonotype has a handful of counts. The chain couples TRBV7-2 to TRBJ2-7, with D tentatively TRBD1 or TRBD2 (5 bases each). The CDR3 runs 17 residues. Germline V gene lookup returns CDR1 SGHTA and CDR2 FQGNSA. V lost 1 base and J lost 3, with 19 bases in between. The CDR3 protein is CASSLEYVGAGSYEQYF. In DNA, the CDR3 is TGTGCCAGCAGCTTAGAATACGTGGGCGCAGGGAGCTACGAGCAGTACTTC.

This clonotype has only a few counts. The chain recombines TRBV7-6 with TRBJ1-2, with a weak D call TRBD1 (6 bases). The V gene lost 1 base and the J gene lost 4 bases, with 13 bases spanning the gap. The CDR3 is 15 residues long. CDR1 SGHVS and CDR2 FNYEAQ come from the germline V gene. This CDR3 reads CASSLGTGSGYGYTF. The CDR3 nucleotides read TGTGCCAGCAGCTTAGGTACAGGGTCAGGCTATGGCTACACCTTC.

The sample holds a few counts of this clonotype. This sequence joins TRBV7-8 and TRBJ2-3, with 13 positions matching TRBD2. CDR1 is SGHVS and CDR2 is FQNEAQ in the germline V gene. The CDR3 consists of 17 residues. With V trimmed by 3 bases and J by 0 bases, 3 bases remained unmatched. The CDR3 loop is CASSFGLAGASTDTQYF. The CDR3 DNA sequence: TGTGCCAGCAGCTTCGGACTAGCGGGGGCTAGCACAGATACGCAGTATTTT.

V gene TRBV12-3 or TRBV12-4 combines with J gene TRBJ1-1; the match to TRBD1 covers 12 bases. With V trimmed by 5 bases and J by 5 bases, 6 bases remained unmatched. This CDR3 comprises 15 residues. CDR3 protein: CASSTWDRGPTEAFF. CDR3 DNA sequence: TGTGCCAGCAGTACATGGGACAGGGGGCCAACTGAAGCTTTCTTT.

This clonotype was counted a few times. The chain employs TRBV5-5 and TRBJ2-5; D unclear. V lost 4 bases and J lost 3, with 13 bases in between. This CDR3 region has 14 residues. The germline gives CDR1 SGHKS, CDR2 YYEKEE (reference sequence). CDR3 nucleotides: TGTGCCAGCAGCCCCCTGGGGTGGGAAGAGACCCAGTACTTC. This gives the protein CASSPLGWEETQYF.

This clonotype was counted a single time. The chain has TRBV7-2 and TRBJ2-2, with D hard to call. The CDR3 covers 13 residues. Trimming shortened V by 5 bases and J by 6 bases, and 10 bases separated the two germline ends. Germline-derived CDR1 and CDR2 are SGHTA and FQGNSA. The CDR3: CASSPSPSGELFF. As DNA, the CDR3 is TGTGCCAGCAGCCCCTCACCCTCCGGGGAGCTGTTTTTT. Full variable domain (missing parts from reference TRBV7-2 and TRBJ2-2): GAGVSQSPSNKVTEKGKDVELRCDPISGHTALYWYRQSLGQGLEFLIYFQGNSAPDKSGLPSDRFSAERTGGSVSTLTIQRTQQEDSAVYLCASSPSPSGELFFGEGSRLTVL.

V gene TRBV7-9 combines with J gene TRBJ1-6, with no clear D. Germline V gene sequence: CDR1 SEHNR, CDR2 FQNEAQ (reference sequence). The CDR3 is 14 amino acids. Trimming took 3 bases from V and 5 from J, leaving 8 bases between them. The CDR3: CASSLGGNNSPLHF. The CDR3 DNA follows: TGTGCCAGCAGCTTGGGAGGCAATAATTCACCCCTCCACTTT.

This clonotype was detected a few times. The chain's CDR3 is CASSVGGFYEQYF. The DNA for the CDR3 is TGTGCCAGCAGCGTCGGGGGGTTCTACGAGCAGTACTTC. The chain has TRBV14 and TRBJ2-7; 7 positions match TRBD2. The V segment lost 5 bases and the J segment 3 bases; nucleotides outside the gene matches: 4. The CDR3 is made up of 13 amino acids. The germline gives CDR1 SGHDN, CDR2 FVKESK.

In DNA form, the CDR3 reads TGCGCCAGCAGCCAAGAGGTAGCGGGGGTTTGGGATACGCAGTATTTT. Translating it yields CASSQEVAGVWDTQYF. This chain uses TRBV4-3 with TRBJ2-3; 9 bases fit TRBD2. Germline V gene data show CDR1 as LGHNA and CDR2 as YSLEER. This CDR3 region has 16 residues. The junction had 7 bases not matched to a gene; V was cut back by 0 bases and J by 6 bases.

This clonotype occurred a few times. The CDR3 sequence: CASSYSETGLVSGQPQHF. In DNA form, the CDR3 reads TGTGCCAGCAGTTACTCCGAGACAGGGCTCGTTTCTGGTCAGCCCCAGCATTTT. V and J are TRBV6-5 and TRBJ1-5, with TRBD1 identical over 7 bases. The CDR3 totals 18 residues. CDR1 is MNHEY, CDR2 SVGAGI, per germline. V lost 0 bases to trimming and J lost 6 bases; unmatched junction nucleotides: 14.

The J gene is TRBJ2-7, the V gene TRBV7-4; D is perhaps TRBD1 (5 bases). Germline assignment: CDR1 SGHVT and CDR2 SQSDAQ. This CDR3 is built from 10 residues. As DNA, the CDR3 is TGTGAGGGGCGTGGCTACGAGCAGTACGTC. It yields the protein CEGRGYEQYV.

This clonotype was counted only a few times. The chain joins TRBV2 to TRBJ2-7; D unresolved. The CDR3 extends over 12 amino acids. The V gene lost 3 bases and the J gene lost 4 bases, with 7 bases spanning the gap. The germline CDR1 and CDR2 sequences are SNHLY and FYNNEI. DNA for the CDR3: TGTGCCAGCAGTGACAGGTTATACGAGCAGTACTTC. Translating gives CASSDRLYEQYF.

The V gene is TRBV4-1, the J gene TRBJ2-2; 9 bases are shared with TRBD1. The CDR3 spans 14 residues. In germline, CDR1 is MGHRA, CDR2 YSYEKL. V gave up 6 bases and J gave up 5 bases; unmatched junction bases: 4. The CDR3 sequence is CASRRDRETGELFF. As DNA, the CDR3 is TGCGCCAGCAGGAGGGACAGGGAAACCGGGGAGCTGTTTTTT.

The V gene is TRBV11-2, the J gene TRBJ2-1; unclear D gene. The CDR3 is 13 residues long. The V gene's germline CDR1 is SGHAT and CDR2 FQNNGV. Trimming pared 5 bases from V and 9 bases from J, leaving 14 bases between. Here the CDR3 reads CASSPPTVREQFF. DNA of the CDR3: TGTGCCAGCAGCCCCCCCACCGTTCGTGAGCAGTTCTTC.

CDR3 amino acids: CASSLGAASGGLTGELFF. For the CDR3, the DNA is TGTGCCAGCAGCTTAGGGGCGGCTAGCGGGGGATTAACCGGGGAGCTGTTTTTT. This sequence joins TRBV11-2 and TRBJ2-2; TRBD2 agrees at 10 bases. In germline, CDR1 is SGHAT, CDR2 FQNNGV. CDR3 length equals 18 residues. V shed 1 base, J shed 5 bases, and the junction held 10 bases outside the gene matches.

This clonotype was seen only a few times. This sequence joins TRBV20-1 and TRBJ2-3, with D uncertain. Germline V gene lookup returns CDR1 DFQATT and CDR2 SNEGSKA (reference sequence). Trimming pared 5 bases from V and 1 base from J, leaving 10 bases between. The CDR3 is 13 amino acids. In nucleotides, the CDR3 is TGCAGTGCTCCTAATCGGCGCACAGATACGCAGTATTTT. Its translation: CSAPNRRTDTQYF.

The rearrangement joins TRBV4-1 to TRBJ2-1; perhaps TRBD2 as D (5 bases). From germline, CDR1 is MGHRA and CDR2 YSYEKL. V was trimmed by 8 bases and J by 9 bases, leaving 17 bases between them. The CDR3 covers 13 residues. The DNA of the CDR3 is TGCGCCAGCGGCTCACTAGAAGCGGTTGAGCAGTTCTTC. Translating gives CASGSLEAVEQFF.

The chain is built from TRBV7-2 and TRBJ1-4; 7 nucleotides align to TRBD1. The CDR3 sequence is 15 residues long. Per germline, CDR1 SGHTA and CDR2 FQGNSA. Trimming took 5 bases from V and 0 from J; bases not matched to a gene: 3. CDR3 region: CASSPGTATNEKLFF. CDR3 nucleotide sequence: TGTGCCAGCAGCCCCGGGACAGCAACTAATGAAAAACTGTTTTTT.

This clonotype has ten or more counts. The chain is built from TRBV4-3 and TRBJ1-1; D is undetermined. V lost 1 base and J lost 4, with 10 bases in between. The CDR3 covers 14 residues. CDR1 and CDR2 (germline): LGHNA, YSLEER. The CDR3 DNA follows: TGCGCCAGCAGCCAAGCGACGGTGGGCACTGAAGCTTTCTTT. Amino acid sequence: CASSQATVGTEAFF.

This clonotype was detected only a few times. The gene calls are TRBV2 and TRBJ2-7; 8 bases line up with TRBD1. The CDR3 length is 15 residues. Trimming at V came to 6 bases and at J to 2 bases, leaving 9 bases not matched to a gene. Germline CDR1 is SNHLY and CDR2 is FYNNEI. Here the CDR3 reads CASRATGTGAYEQYV. CDR3 coding DNA: TGTGCCAGCAGGGCGACCGGGACAGGAGCCTACGAGCAGTACGTC.

The genes are TRBV7-9 and TRBJ2-1, with D maybe TRBD1 (5 bases). V shed 0 bases and J shed 8 bases, with 17 bases lying between them. Germline values: CDR1 SEHNR, CDR2 FQNEAQ (reference sequence). CDR3 length: 16 residues. The CDR3 DNA reads TGTGCCAGCAGCTTAGCGATAAGGGGAACTAACGATGAGCAGTTCTTC. Its protein is CASSLAIRGTNDEQFF.

The table lists this clonotype with a few counts. The junction does not match germline at one end; this may be a read error. DNA of the CDR3: TGCGCCAGCAGTCTGACGGAAACTAATTATGGCTACACCTTC. This codes for CASSLTETNYGYTF. The chain links TRBV4-3 to TRBJ1-2; D is uncertain. Germline CDR1 LGHNA, CDR2 YSLEER. CDR3 size: 14 residues.

The chain employs TRBV7-2 and TRBJ1-3; D possibly corresponds to TRBD1 (5 bases). Per the germline V gene, CDR1 is SGHTA and CDR2 is FQGNSA. Trimming cost V 1 base and J 8 bases, with 15 bases left between them. The CDR3 spans 15 residues. CDR3 in DNA: TGTGCCAGCAGCTTAGGAGGGGTGATGGGGGACACCATATATTTT. Amino acid sequence: CASSLGGVMGDTIYF.

This chain joins TRBV6-2 or TRBV6-3 and TRBJ2-3; 11 positions match TRBD2. J lost 0 bases, V lost 11 bases, and 10 bases had no gene match. CDR1 and CDR2 (germline): MNHEY, SVGEGT. The CDR3 has 16 residues. The CDR3 sequence: CASAASGGKSTDTQYF. In nucleotides, the CDR3 is TGTGCCTCCGCGGCTAGCGGGGGGAAAAGCACAGATACGCAGTATTTT.

This chain joins TRBV19 and TRBJ2-1; 9 bases are a match to TRBD2. Germline-derived CDR1 and CDR2 are LNHDA and SQIVND (reference sequence). CDR3 length: 16 residues. The J segment lost 4 bases and the V segment lost 5 bases, leaving 9 bases of the junction unmatched. Written as DNA, the CDR3 is TGTGCCAGTAGTGATCTGCTAGCGGGGTCTTACAATGAGCAGTTCTTC. This codes for CASSDLLAGSYNEQFF.

This clonotype has a handful of counts. The V gene is TRBV7-9, the J gene TRBJ2-5, with 8 positions matching TRBD1. V lost 5 bases, J lost 5 bases, and 7 bases stayed unmatched. The germline V gene has CDR1 SEHNR and CDR2 FQNEAQ (reference sequence). The CDR3 has 14 amino acids. The DNA for the CDR3 is TGTGCCAGCAGCCCGGTCAGGGGGCAGGAGACCCAGTACTTC. Amino acids: CASSPVRGQETQYF.

In its sample, this clonotype was seen a few times. V and J are TRBV4-1 and TRBJ2-1; 8 nucleotides match TRBD2. The ends lost 3 bases at V and 4 bases at J; junction bases unmatched: 8. Looked up from germline, CDR1 is MGHRA and CDR2 is YSYEKL. This CDR3 has 16 amino acids. In DNA, the CDR3 is TGCGCCAGCAGCCAGCGAGCGGGGGACCTTTACAATGAGCAGTTCTTC. This gives the protein CASSQRAGDLYNEQFF.

This chain connects TRBV7-9 to TRBJ2-5; 7 nucleotides align to TRBD1. The V gene end was trimmed by 5 bases and the J gene end by 5 bases; junction bases not matched to a gene: 20. CDR3 length equals 18 residues. Germline V gene sequence: CDR1 SEHNR, CDR2 FQNEAQ (reference sequence). CDR3 amino acids: CASSIKDRDSVSRETQYF. The CDR3 coding sequence is TGTGCCAGCAGCATAAAGGACCGGGACAGCGTGTCGCGGGAGACCCAGTACTTC.

This clonotype was seen at least ten times. J is TRBJ2-2 and V is TRBV4-3, with 8 bases identical to TRBD2. V was clipped by 0 bases and J by 3 bases; unmatched bases: 0. CDR1 and CDR2 (germline): LGHNA, YSLEER. This CDR3 comprises 15 residues. As DNA, the CDR3 is TGCGCCAGCAGCCAAGATAGCGGGGACACCGGGGAGCTGTTTTTT. This sequence encodes CASSQDSGDTGELFF.